A single sample is the source of the 32 T cell receptor beta chains below, sequenced in a study of T-cell memory formation after mild COVID-19. TCRdb itself ran the 5' RACE reads through MiXCR, one entry per CDR3 protein. The table has roughly 350,000 distinct CDR3 sequences, roughly an eighth seen once. Sequencing was performed on PBMCs or a T cell subset sorted from them (not recorded which). Receptors originate from a man younger than 35 who had mild COVID-19 (a few samples of this study predate the infection). Cell type and time point are not known.

This clonotype has just one count. DNA of the CDR3: TGTGCCACCAGCAGAGATTGGGGCGAGGAAGACACAGATACGCAGTATTTT. This gives the protein CATSRDWGEEDTDTQYF. The V and J genes are TRBV15 and TRBJ2-3; tentative D call: TRBD1 (5 bases). Trimming took 0 bases from V and 2 from J, leaving 15 bases between them. The CDR3 sequence is 17 residues long. Germline V CDR1 and CDR2: LNHNV, YYDKDF (reference sequence). The variable domain in full, completed from reference TRBV15 and TRBJ2-3, reads DAMVIQNPRYQVTQFGKPVTLSCSQTLNHNVMYWYQQKSSQAPKLLFHYYDKDFNNEADTPDNFQSRRPNTSFCFLDIRSPGLGDTAMYLCATSRDWGEEDTDTQYFGPGTRLTVL.

The chain couples TRBV2 to TRBJ1-1; tentatively, D is TRBD1 (6 bases). Germline assignment: CDR1 SNHLY and CDR2 FYNNEI. Trimming removed 11 bases from V and 2 bases from J, with 15 bases in between. This CDR3 has 13 residues. The CDR3, as DNA: TGTGCCGGAAACAGGGTGTACAACACTGAAGCTTTCTTT. Its translation is CAGNRVYNTEAFF.

The chain recombines TRBV18 with TRBJ2-7; D tentatively fits TRBD1 or TRBD2 (5 bases each). Germline V CDR1 and CDR2: KGHSH, LQKENI. Trimming pared 3 bases from V and 5 bases from J, leaving 11 bases between. The CDR3 contains 13 residues. The CDR3 loop is CASSPFLGDEQYV. The CDR3 coding sequence is TGTGCCAGCTCACCTTTCTTGGGGGACGAGCAGTACGTC.

At least ten counts were recorded for this clonotype. The genes are TRBV6-2 or TRBV6-3 and TRBJ2-7, with D perhaps TRBD2 (5 bases). Trimming stripped 3 bases from V and 6 bases from J, with 6 bases between. Germline CDR1 is MNHEY and CDR2 is SVGEGT. CDR3 length: 11 residues. The CDR3 DNA follows: TGTGCCAGCAGTTATGGAGGCGAGCAGTACTTC. Amino acids: CASSYGGEQYF.

The table lists this clonotype with a few counts. This chain links TRBV10-2 with TRBJ1-5; no definite D call. With 8 bases removed from V and 9 bases from J, the gap between germline ends came to 5 bases. Germline V gene lookup returns CDR1 WSHSY and CDR2 SAAADI. The CDR3 extends over 9 amino acids. CDR3 DNA: TGCGCCAGCGGGCTGCCCCAGCATTTT. Its translation is CASGLPQHF.

The J gene is TRBJ2-7, the V gene TRBV20-1; perhaps D is TRBD1 or TRBD2 (6 bases each). The V gene lost 0 bases and the J gene lost 1 base, with 16 bases spanning the gap. Looked up from germline, CDR1 is DFQATT and CDR2 is SNEGSKA (reference sequence). CDR3 length equals 16 residues. The CDR3 reads CSARDPRGLTSYEQYF. Here the CDR3 DNA reads TGCAGTGCTAGAGACCCCCGGGGGCTGACATCCTACGAGCAGTACTTC.

The V gene is TRBV9, the J gene TRBJ2-3; 14 bases map to TRBD2. The J segment lost 0 bases and the V segment lost 3 bases, leaving 6 bases of the junction unmatched. The CDR3 covers 18 residues. Germline assignment: CDR1 SGDLS and CDR2 YYNGEE. The CDR3 DNA sequence: TGTGCCAGCAGCGGCAGACTAGCGGGGGGGGATAGCACAGATACGCAGTATTTT. Translating it yields CASSGRLAGGDSTDTQYF. The variable domain in full, completed from reference TRBV9 and TRBJ2-3, reads DSGVTQTPKHLITATGQRVTLRCSPRSGDLSVYWYQQSLDQGLQFLIQYYNGEERAKGNILERFSAQQFPDLHSELNLSSLELGDSALYFCASSGRLAGGDSTDTQYFGPGTRLTVL.

This clonotype was detected a few times. The CDR3 nucleotides read TGTGCCACCAGTGATCCGCGGACAGGGAAAAACATTCAGTACTTC. This encodes CATSDPRTGKNIQYF. V gene TRBV24-1 combines with J gene TRBJ2-4, with 8 bases fitting TRBD1. Germline V gene sequence: CDR1 KGHDR, CDR2 SFDVKD. This CDR3 spans 15 amino acids. V lost 3 bases to trimming and J lost 4 bases; unmatched junction nucleotides: 4.

V is TRBV29-1 and J is TRBJ2-5; perhaps D is TRBD1 or TRBD2 (5 bases each). CDR3 length: 20 amino acids. Germline assignment: CDR1 SQVTM and CDR2 ANQGSEA. Trimming shortened V by 6 bases and J by 4 bases, and 36 bases separated the two germline ends. The CDR3 spells CSVDRDAAGTRIHRGETQYF. As DNA, the CDR3 is TGCAGCGTAGACCGGGACGCCGCTGGCACCAGAATTCATAGAGGAGAGACCCAGTACTTC. The variable domain in full, completed from reference TRBV29-1 and TRBJ2-5, reads SAVISQKPSRDICQRGTSLTIQCQVDSQVTMMFWYRQQPGQSLTLIATANQGSEATYESGFVIDKFPISRPNLTFSTLTVSNMSPEDSSIYLCSVDRDAAGTRIHRGETQYFGPGTRLLVL.

The sample holds a few counts of this clonotype. The J gene is TRBJ1-4, the V gene TRBV4-1, with D unclear. V shed 1 base and J shed 2 bases, with 8 bases lying between them. The CDR3 totals 15 residues. Germline values: CDR1 MGHRA, CDR2 YSYEKL. CDR3 DNA: TGCGCCAGCAGCCAAGCCCCCGGGACTAATGAAAAACTGTTTTTT. Translation: CASSQAPGTNEKLFF.

The J gene is TRBJ1-1, the V gene TRBV7-9; D ambiguous. Looked up from germline, CDR1 is SEHNR and CDR2 is FQNEAQ (reference sequence). The CDR3 loop spans 11 amino acids. The V end lost 1 base, the J end lost 10 bases, and 7 bases lay between the germline ends. In DNA, the CDR3 is TGTGCCAGCAGCTTAGGAGGAGGAGCTTTCTTT. Translated, it gives CASSLGGGAFF.

This clonotype was seen a handful of times. The chain recombines TRBV5-6 with TRBJ1-2; D is perhaps TRBD1 (5 bases). Trimming took off 7 bases at V and 0 bases at J, with 16 bases between the two ends. CDR1 is SGHDT, CDR2 YYEEEE, per germline. This CDR3 has 15 residues. The CDR3 coding sequence is TGTGCCAGCGTTCGCTGGGACGGAGCTAACTATGGCTACACCTTC. Translated: CASVRWDGANYGYTF.

This clonotype appeared a few times. The rearrangement links TRBV10-3 to TRBJ2-1; the match to TRBD2 covers 7 bases. The CDR3 runs 11 residues. V lost 6 bases, J lost 9 bases, and 2 bases stayed unmatched. Germline V CDR1 and CDR2: ENHRY, SYGVKD. In DNA, the CDR3 is TGTGCCATCAGAGGGACTACTGAGCAGTTCTTC. Its translation: CAIRGTTEQFF.

This rearrangement joins TRBV6-2 or TRBV6-3 to TRBJ2-7; TRBD1 matches at 9 bases. Germline V CDR1 and CDR2: MNHEY, SVGEGT. There are 13 residues in the CDR3. The junction had 6 bases not matched to a gene; V was cut back by 8 bases and J by 4 bases. In nucleotides, the CDR3 is TGTGCCAGCCGCGGACAGGGGAAGTACGAGCAGTACTTC. Its protein is CASRGQGKYEQYF.

CDR3: CASSVGGSLSGYTF. Here the CDR3 DNA reads TGTGCCAGCAGCGTGGGGGGAAGCTTGAGTGGCTACACCTTC. J is TRBJ1-2 and V is TRBV9, with D possibly TRBD1 on 5 matching bases. Germline V gene data show CDR1 as SGDLS and CDR2 as YYNGEE. With 2 bases removed from V and 7 bases from J, the gap between germline ends came to 15 bases. CDR3 length equals 14 residues.

The chain recombines TRBV7-9 with TRBJ2-2; possibly TRBD2 for D (7 bases). V dropped 5 bases and J dropped 3 bases, with 13 bases sitting between them. The CDR3 extends over 15 amino acids. CDR1 and CDR2 (germline): SEHNR, FQNEAQ (reference sequence). As DNA, the CDR3 is TGTGCCAGCAGCCGCGGGGGCAGGGACACCGGGGAGCTGTTTTTT. This translates into CASSRGGRDTGELFF.

This chain uses TRBV12-3 or TRBV12-4 with TRBJ2-3; the D gene is possibly TRBD2 (6 bases). There are 14 residues in the CDR3. V lost 7 bases, J lost 0 bases, and 11 bases lay in between. CDR3 nucleotides: TGTGCCAGCAAAACTAGCCCTAGCACAGATACGCAGTATTTT. Residues: CASKTSPSTDTQYF.

This clonotype was seen a handful of times. The V call is TRBV12-3 or TRBV12-4, the J call TRBJ1-1; D not resolved. The CDR3 runs to 13 residues. Trimming took off 7 bases at V and 5 bases at J, with 14 bases between the two ends. This CDR3 is CASTLRHPTEAFF. In DNA, the CDR3 is TGTGCCAGCACCCTGCGGCACCCAACTGAAGCTTTCTTT.

The chain couples TRBV7-2 to TRBJ2-1, with 12 bases fitting TRBD1. The CDR3 is 16 amino acids. Trimming cost V 5 bases and J 9 bases; bases outside gene matches: 11. From germline, CDR1 is SGHTA and CDR2 FQGNSA. The CDR3 spells CASSQTGTGGQGEQFF. CDR3 bases: TGTGCCAGCAGCCAAACCGGGACAGGGGGCCAGGGTGAGCAGTTCTTC.

This clonotype occurred a few times. The chain joins TRBV7-9 to TRBJ1-1; D gene ambiguous. This CDR3 is built from 13 residues. The germline gives CDR1 SEHNR, CDR2 FQNEAQ (reference sequence). Trimming took 2 bases from V and 5 from J, leaving 9 bases between them. The CDR3 here is CASSLFRGTEAFF. CDR3 coding DNA: TGTGCCAGCAGCTTATTTCGAGGTACTGAAGCTTTCTTT.

The rearrangement joins TRBV5-6 to TRBJ2-7; a weak D match, TRBD2 (6 bases). With 3 bases removed from V and 4 bases from J, the gap between germline ends came to 11 bases. The germline V gene has CDR1 SGHDT and CDR2 YYEEEE. The CDR3 has 13 residues. The DNA for the CDR3 is TGTGCCAGCAGCTGGGGGGTGCAATACGAGCAGTACTTC. It translates to CASSWGVQYEQYF.

The V gene is TRBV6-2 or TRBV6-3, the J gene TRBJ1-6; D might be TRBD1 (5 bases). Deletions cut 6 bases from V and 9 bases from J, with 18 bases between. Germline V gene lookup returns CDR1 MNHEY and CDR2 SVGEGT. The CDR3 is 15 amino acids. Here the CDR3 reads CASSRHRGTASPLHF. The DNA of the CDR3 is TGTGCCAGCAGCAGACATCGGGGGACTGCTTCACCCCTCCACTTT.

This clonotype was recorded a few times. The chain joins TRBV12-3 or TRBV12-4 to TRBJ1-1; D gene unclear. The V gene lost 8 bases and the J gene lost 4 bases, with 14 bases spanning the gap. CDR3 length: 13 amino acids. CDR3 in amino acids: CASGNTVGTEAFF. CDR3 nucleotides: TGTGCCAGCGGAAACACGGTCGGCACTGAAGCTTTCTTT.

This clonotype was counted a few times. The chain couples TRBV29-1 to TRBJ1-4; a weak D match, TRBD1 (5 bases). Germline V gene lookup returns CDR1 SQVTM and CDR2 ANQGSEA. CDR3 length: 14 residues. Trimming removed 7 bases from V and 7 bases from J, with 19 bases in between. CDR3 sequence: CSATGTQYGEKLFF. The DNA for the CDR3 is TGCAGCGCAACCGGGACCCAATACGGTGAAAAACTGTTTTTT. Filled out from reference TRBV29-1 and TRBJ1-4, the complete variable domain reads SAVISQKPSRDICQRGTSLTIQCQVDSQVTMMFWYRQQPGQSLTLIATANQGSEATYESGFVIDKFPISRPNLTFSTLTVSNMSPEDSSIYLCSATGTQYGEKLFFGSGTQLSVL.

There are a few counts of this clonotype. V usage is TRBV11-1 and J usage is TRBJ2-7; tentatively, D is TRBD1 (6 bases). CDR1 SGHAT and CDR2 FQDESV come from the germline V gene (reference sequence). The CDR3 sequence is 12 residues long. V was cut by 5 bases and J by 5 bases, with 10 bases left in between. This CDR3 is CASSPQGNEQYV. The CDR3 region has the DNA TGTGCCAGCAGCCCGCAGGGGAACGAGCAGTACGTC.

This clonotype was found many times. V is TRBV7-9 and J is TRBJ1-1; 7 bases fit TRBD1. Germline V gives CDR1 SEHNR, CDR2 FQNEAQ (reference sequence). The CDR3 length is 15 residues. Trimming cost V 5 bases and J 3 bases; bases outside gene matches: 9. For the CDR3, the DNA is TGTGCCAGCAGCCGGAGACAGGGTCGAGACACTGAAGCTTTCTTT. Protein product: CASSRRQGRDTEAFF.

This clonotype was counted many times. The CDR3 sequence is CASSLGWTGAGELFF. The DNA of the CDR3 is TGCGCCAGCAGCTTGGGATGGACAGGGGCCGGGGAGCTGTTTTTT. This chain links TRBV5-1 with TRBJ2-2, with 9 nucleotides matching TRBD1. V lost 0 bases, J lost 6 bases, and 3 bases stayed unmatched. The CDR3 covers 15 residues. CDR1 and CDR2 (germline): SGHRS, YFSETQ.

This clonotype was counted many times. V usage is TRBV9 and J usage is TRBJ2-2; 11 bases are shared with TRBD2. The CDR3 loop spans 16 amino acids. Looked up from germline, CDR1 is SGDLS and CDR2 is YYNGEE. V dropped 1 base and J dropped 1; count of bases not matched to a gene: 0. The CDR3 protein is CASSVLAGGNTGELFF. In nucleotides, the CDR3 is TGTGCCAGCAGCGTACTAGCGGGGGGGAACACCGGGGAGCTGTTTTTT.

This clonotype has just a few counts. The genes are TRBV21-1 and TRBJ1-3; TRBD1 was called by the table and not checked on the DNA. TRBV21-1 is reported as a pseudogene. The CDR3 covers 15 residues. CDR3 region: CASSKKGGSGNTIYF. The CDR3 nucleotides read TGTGCCAGCAGCAAAAAAGGGGGCTCTGGAAACACCATATATTTT.

V and J are TRBV6-5 and TRBJ1-2, with TRBD1 as a possible D gene (6 bases). Between the trimmed V and J ends, which lost 7 bases and 8 bases, there was a span of 11 bases. Germline loops: CDR1 MNHEY, CDR2 SVGAGI. The CDR3 is 11 residues long. DNA of the CDR3: TGTGCCAGCAAGGGGGGCGAGGGCTACACCTTC. It specifies CASKGGEGYTF.

This clonotype appeared many times. V gene TRBV4-3 combines with J gene TRBJ2-2, with D maybe TRBD1 (6 bases). Germline lookup yields CDR1 LGHNA and CDR2 YSLEER. Trimming left V 1 base short and J 5 bases short, with 14 bases between. The CDR3 loop spans 16 amino acids. CDR3 sequence: CASSQGGRGGTGELFF. The CDR3 DNA is TGCGCCAGCAGCCAAGGTGGCAGGGGTGGGACCGGGGAGCTGTTTTTT.

This clonotype was seen a few times. This chain uses TRBV11-2 with TRBJ2-5; 8 bases map to TRBD1. This CDR3 spans 13 amino acids. V was pared by 5 bases and J by 5 bases, with 4 bases of the junction left unmatched. From germline, CDR1 is SGHAT and CDR2 FQNNGV. CDR3 nucleotide sequence: TGTGCCAGCAGCGCCAGGGGGCCCGAGACCCAGTACTTC. This sequence encodes CASSARGPETQYF. Drawing the rest from reference TRBV11-2 and TRBJ2-5, the complete variable domain is EAGVAQSPRYKIIEKRQSVAFWCNPISGHATLYWYQQILGQGPKLLIQFQNNGVVDDSQLPKDRFSAERLKGVDSTLKIQPAKLEDSAVYLCASSARGPETQYFGPGTRLLVL.